The T cell receptor (beta chain) described here comes from a study of immune reconstitution after stem cell transplant in scleroderma (TCRdb year 2017). The library was produced with RT-PCR. The instrument given in TCRdb is Illumina MiSeq. TCRdb trimmed the raw reads at Q25, called clones with MiXCR and kept productive beta chains. Each CDR3 protein gets just one entry, which takes the most common genes and DNA from the rows behind it. This sample comprises about 2,000 distinct CDR3 sequences, about a sixth of them detected only once. The ten top clones hold 34% of the sample. On this clonotype: Its antigen specificity is not known. No qualities accompany the bases; no much larger clone lies one base away.

V sheds 4 bases and J sheds 0 bases, leaving 11 bases between their ends. Looking up the germline V gene yields CDR1 SGHTS and CDR2 YDEGEE. Inclusive of the bounding cysteine and phenylalanine, the CDR3 is 15 residues long. The only DNA kept is the CDR3, 45 bases in frame from the first base. The V and J genes are TRBV5-8 and TRBJ1-3, with the D gene call left open. This receptor was obtained from a female donor with systemic sclerosis. Sample acquisition took place before or after autologous hematopoietic stem cell transplantation (not recorded which). The CDR3 sequence is CASSPGRSSGNTIYF. The DNA reads TGTGCCAGCAGCCCTGGACGAAGCTCTGGAAACACCATATATTTT.